The entry below describes one T cell receptor (beta chain). Its matching antigen is unknown. Unique molecular identifiers were present in the TCR beta cDNA libraries. A population of 1 to 10 million T cells gave rise to roughly 0.5 million cDNA molecules. TCRdb processed the PCR reads anew with MiXCR; each CDR3 protein has one entry. The profile shows hundreds of thousands of distinct CDR3 sequences, roughly half of them singletons. Germline V CDR1 and CDR2: MGHRA, YSYEKL. The V gene lost 3 bases and the J gene lost 9 bases, with 12 bases spanning the gap. CDR3 length: 13 residues. This entry is derived from a study of post-analysis software for immune sequencing data. At the level of the study: Relapsing-remitting, secondary progressive and progressive-relapsing forms of multiple sclerosis all featured among disease courses.

Study outcomes and limitations: Included in a set of about 5 TRBV segments more frequent in patients than controls were TRBV5-6, TRBV5-1 and TRBV20-1. Under F measure analysis, samples from one preparation batch co-clustered strongly.

The TCR sequence derives from a girl between 10 and 17 years old with multiple sclerosis. Input material: blood. The chain recombines TRBV4-1 with TRBJ2-1; D perhaps matches TRBD2 (6 bases). CDR3 in DNA: TGCGCCAGCAGCCAGCAGACTAGGGTTGAGCAGTTCTTC. Amino acid sequence: CASSQQTRVEQFF.